This TCR beta chain originates from a study of T cells of healthy individuals. The CDR3 length is 13 residues. After removal of 7 bases from V and 4 bases from J, the junction contained 4 bases not matched to a gene. In germline, CDR1 is SQVTM, CDR2 ANQGSEA. TCRdb called the 5' RACE reads again in MiXCR, with one record for every CDR3 protein. The sample has over 95,000 distinct CDR3 sequences, approximately 15% seen once; the top ten hold about 6.2%. This clonotype was found many times. This clonotype was sampled from a human donor in good health. The V gene is TRBV29-1, the J gene TRBJ2-7; 13 bases match TRBD2. In nucleotides, the CDR3 is TGCAGCGGTAGGACTAGCGGGAGTTACGAGCAGTACTTC. As protein: CSGRTSGSYEQYF.